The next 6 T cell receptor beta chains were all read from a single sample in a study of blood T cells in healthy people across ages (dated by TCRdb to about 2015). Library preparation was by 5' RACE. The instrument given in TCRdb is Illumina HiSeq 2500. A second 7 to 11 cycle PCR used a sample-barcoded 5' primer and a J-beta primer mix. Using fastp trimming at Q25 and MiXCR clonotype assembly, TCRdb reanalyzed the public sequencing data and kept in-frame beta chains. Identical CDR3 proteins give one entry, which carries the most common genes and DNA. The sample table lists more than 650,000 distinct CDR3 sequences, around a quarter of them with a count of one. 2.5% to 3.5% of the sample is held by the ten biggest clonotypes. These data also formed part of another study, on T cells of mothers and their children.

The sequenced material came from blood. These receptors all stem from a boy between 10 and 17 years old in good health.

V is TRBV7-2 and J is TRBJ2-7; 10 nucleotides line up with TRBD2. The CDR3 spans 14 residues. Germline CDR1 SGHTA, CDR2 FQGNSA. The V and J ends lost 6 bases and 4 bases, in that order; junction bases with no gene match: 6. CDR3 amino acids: CASREAGGPYEQYF. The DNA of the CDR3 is TGTGCCAGCAGGGAAGCGGGGGGGCCTTACGAGCAGTACTTC.

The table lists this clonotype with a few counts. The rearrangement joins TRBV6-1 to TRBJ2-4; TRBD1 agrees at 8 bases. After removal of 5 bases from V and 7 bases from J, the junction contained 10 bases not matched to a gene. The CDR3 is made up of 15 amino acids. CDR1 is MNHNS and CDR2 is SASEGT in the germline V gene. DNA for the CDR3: TGTGCCAGCAGTATGTGGACAGGGCAGGGGAACATTCAGTACTTC. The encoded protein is CASSMWTGQGNIQYF.

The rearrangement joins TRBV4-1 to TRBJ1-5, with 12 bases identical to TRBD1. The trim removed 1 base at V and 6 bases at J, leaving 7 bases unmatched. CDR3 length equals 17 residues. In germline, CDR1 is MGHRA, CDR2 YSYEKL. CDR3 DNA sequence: TGCGCCAGCAGCCAAGTAGGGACAGGGGGCGCCGGTCAGCCCCAGCATTTT. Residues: CASSQVGTGGAGQPQHF.

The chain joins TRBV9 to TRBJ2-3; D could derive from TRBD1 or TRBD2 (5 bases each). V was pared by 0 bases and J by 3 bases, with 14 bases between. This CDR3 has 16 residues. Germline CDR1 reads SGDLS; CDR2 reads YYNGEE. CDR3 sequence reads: CASSVGAGRATDTQYF. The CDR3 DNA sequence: TGTGCCAGCAGCGTAGGGGCAGGGCGGGCGACAGATACGCAGTATTTT.

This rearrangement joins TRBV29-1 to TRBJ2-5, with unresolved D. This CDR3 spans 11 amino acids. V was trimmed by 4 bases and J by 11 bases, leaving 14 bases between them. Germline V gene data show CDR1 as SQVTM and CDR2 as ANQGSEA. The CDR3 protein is CSVGGEPEQYF. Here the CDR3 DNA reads TGCAGCGTTGGTGGTGAACCAGAGCAGTACTTC.

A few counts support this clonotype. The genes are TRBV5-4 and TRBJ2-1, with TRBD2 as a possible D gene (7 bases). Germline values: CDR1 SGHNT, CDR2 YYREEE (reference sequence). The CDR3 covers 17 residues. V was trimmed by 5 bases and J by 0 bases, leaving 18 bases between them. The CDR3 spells CASRPKGGASSYNEQFF. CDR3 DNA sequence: TGTGCCAGCAGGCCTAAGGGGGGGGCTTCCTCCTACAATGAGCAGTTCTTC.